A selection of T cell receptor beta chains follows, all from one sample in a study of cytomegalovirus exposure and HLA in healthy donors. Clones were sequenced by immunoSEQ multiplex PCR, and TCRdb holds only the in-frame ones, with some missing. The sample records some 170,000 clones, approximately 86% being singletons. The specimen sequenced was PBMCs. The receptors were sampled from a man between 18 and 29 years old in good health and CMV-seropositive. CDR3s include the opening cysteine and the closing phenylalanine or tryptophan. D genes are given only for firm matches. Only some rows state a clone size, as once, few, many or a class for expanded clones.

cdr3_nt: TGTGCCAGCAGTTCGGGGGATAGGTTGAATGAGCAGTTCTTC; cdr3_aa: CASSSGDRLNEQFF; v_call: TRBV27; d_call: NA; j_call: TRBJ2-1; clone_size: NA
cdr3_nt: TGTGCCAGCAGTTACTCGGGAGCCTACGAGCAGTACTTC; cdr3_aa: CASSYSGAYEQYF; v_call: TRBV6-5; d_call: NA; j_call: TRBJ2-7; clone_size: NA
cdr3_nt: TGTGCCAGTAGTGGGGGGACAGGACCTACTAACTATGGCTACACCTTC; cdr3_aa: CASSGGTGPTNYGYTF; v_call: TRBV19; d_call: TRBD1; j_call: TRBJ1-2; clone_size: once
cdr3_nt: TGCGCCAGCAGCCAAGAAGGAGGGATCCGGACAGATACGCAGTATTTT; cdr3_aa: CASSQEGGIRTDTQYF; v_call: TRBV4-3; d_call: NA; j_call: TRBJ2-3; clone_size: NA
cdr3_nt: TGTGCCAGCAGTTACCGGGACAGGACGGAGACCCAGTACTTC; cdr3_aa: CASSYRDRTETQYF; v_call: TRBV2; d_call: TRBD1; j_call: TRBJ2-5; clone_size: NA
cdr3_nt: TGTGCCAGCAGTAAAGGACTAGTGGAGAATGAGCAGTTCTTC; cdr3_aa: CASSKGLVENEQFF; v_call: TRBV6-5; d_call: TRBD2; j_call: TRBJ2-1; clone_size: NA
cdr3_nt: TGTGCCAGCAGTGAATTTCTAGCGGGCCTAGCCAAAAACATTCAGTACTTC; cdr3_aa: CASSEFLAGLAKNIQYF; v_call: TRBV2; d_call: TRBD2; j_call: TRBJ2-4; clone_size: NA
cdr3_nt: TGTGCCAGCACCCCCACGAAGGGGGCGCCTGGAAACACCATATATTTT; cdr3_aa: CASTPTKGAPGNTIYF; v_call: TRBV28; d_call: TRBD1; j_call: TRBJ1-3; clone_size: NA
cdr3_nt: TGCAGCGTGGAAGGCCAGGTGAACACCGGGGAGCTGTTTTTT; cdr3_aa: CSVEGQVNTGELFF; v_call: TRBV29-1; d_call: NA; j_call: TRBJ2-2; clone_size: NA
cdr3_nt: TGTGCCAGCAGGTACCAGGACAGCCTCGCCTACGAGCAGTACTTC; cdr3_aa: CASRYQDSLAYEQYF; v_call: TRBV6-1; d_call: NA; j_call: TRBJ2-7; clone_size: NA
cdr3_nt: TGTGCCAGCAGTAGGCGGTCTAGCGGACGCACCAGTATCTACGAGCAGTACTTC; cdr3_aa: CASSRRSSGRTSIYEQYF; v_call: TRBV19; d_call: TRBD2; j_call: TRBJ2-7; clone_size: NA
cdr3_nt: TGCAGCGTTGAGGCTAGCGGGGGCGGTCGAGATACGCAGTATTTT; cdr3_aa: CSVEASGGGRDTQYF; v_call: TRBV29-1; d_call: TRBD2; j_call: TRBJ2-3; clone_size: NA
cdr3_nt: TGCGCCAGCAGCGCACTAGCGGGAGCAGATACGCAGTATTTT; cdr3_aa: CASSALAGADTQYF; v_call: TRBV5-1; d_call: TRBD2; j_call: TRBJ2-3; clone_size: NA
cdr3_nt: TGCGCCAGCAGCCAATGGGGAGGAGGGGAAAACACTGAAGCTTTCTTT; cdr3_aa: CASSQWGGGENTEAFF; v_call: TRBV4-3; d_call: NA; j_call: TRBJ1-1; clone_size: once
cdr3_nt: TGTGCCAGCAGAACGGGGGTTCGCTCCTACAATGAGCAGTTCTTC; cdr3_aa: CASRTGVRSYNEQFF; v_call: TRBV2; d_call: NA; j_call: TRBJ2-1; clone_size: many
cdr3_nt: TGTGCCAGCAGCTCCCGACAGGGGAGGGAGCAGTACTTC; cdr3_aa: CASSSRQGREQYF; v_call: TRBV7-6; d_call: TRBD1; j_call: TRBJ2-7; clone_size: NA
cdr3_nt: TGTGCCAGTAGTAGAGAAGGGGATCAGACCTACGAGCAGTACTTC; cdr3_aa: CASSREGDQTYEQYF; v_call: TRBV19; d_call: NA; j_call: TRBJ2-7; clone_size: NA
cdr3_nt: TGTGCCAGCCACAGACAGAACACTGAAGCTTTCTTT; cdr3_aa: CASHRQNTEAFF; v_call: TRBV2; d_call: NA; j_call: TRBJ1-1; clone_size: NA
cdr3_nt: TGTGCCAGCAGTTACCGACAGGTTTCAACTAATGAAAAACTGTTTTTT; cdr3_aa: CASSYRQVSTNEKLFF; v_call: TRBV6-6; d_call: NA; j_call: TRBJ1-4; clone_size: once
cdr3_nt: TGTGCCAGCAGCGAGGGGACTAGCGGTTACAATGAGCAGTTCTTC; cdr3_aa: CASSEGTSGYNEQFF; v_call: TRBV9; d_call: TRBD2; j_call: TRBJ2-1; clone_size: NA
cdr3_nt: TGTGCCAGCAGCGTGGCCGGGGGGGCGGGAGAGACCCAGTACTTC; cdr3_aa: CASSVAGGAGETQYF; v_call: TRBV9; d_call: TRBD2; j_call: TRBJ2-5; clone_size: NA
cdr3_nt: TGTGCCAGCCGACTAGCGGGGGGAGCCGGGGAGCTGTTTTTT; cdr3_aa: CASRLAGGAGELFF; v_call: TRBV7-6; d_call: TRBD2; j_call: TRBJ2-2; clone_size: NA